The clone carrying this T cell receptor (beta chain) was seen ten or more times. The target antigen is unknown. CDR1 is SQVTM, CDR2 ANQGSEA, per germline. The CDR3 is 15 residues long. With 8 bases removed from V and 1 base from J, the gap between germline ends came to 18 bases. These data belong to a study of early T cells in non-severe SARS-CoV-2 infection. Study context: With bulk RNA from unsorted whole blood as input, sequencing yielded unpaired chains.

Regarding the study as a whole: There was a bias toward anti-spike CD8 responses in VDJdb matching, which missed private and CD4 specificities.

In the library, individual cDNA molecules carried attached unique molecular identifiers. TCRdb re-analysed the 5' RACE reads in MiXCR, keeping a single row per CDR3 protein. Of about 22,000 distinct CDR3 sequences listed, under 6% are singletons. What was sequenced was whole blood. The clonotype was recovered from an adult who was a healthcare worker with PCR-confirmed SARS-CoV-2 infection or an uninfected control (not recorded which). V is TRBV29-1 and J is TRBJ1-5; D may be TRBD1 (6 bases). This chain's CDR3 is CSPNRVCRSNQPQHF. In DNA form, the CDR3 reads TGCAGCCCGAACAGGGTCTGTAGGAGCAATCAGCCCCAGCATTTT.